This section outlines one T cell receptor beta chain sequence together with its context. Its antigen is unidentified. The data originate from a study of T cells in localized non-small cell lung cancer. Findings and caveats of the study: Elevated blood T cell density was associated with longer overall survival. Without multi-region sequencing, intratumor heterogeneity could not be excluded.

This table comes from immunoSEQ multiplex PCR, and its TCRdb copy is limited to in-frame clones, with some not included. The sample yields tens of thousands of clones, 86% seen once. The TCR was taken from a man aged 40-75 years with stage I lung adenocarcinoma. The source material was peripheral blood, sampled before any cancer treatment.

CDR3 DNA sequence: TGTGCCAGCAGCCCACGTCCGCGACTAGTAATAGATGAGCAGTTCTTC. It is translated as CASSPRPRLVIDEQFF. The V and J genes are TRBV7-9 and TRBJ2-1; D perhaps matches TRBD2 (6 bases). Germline V gives CDR1 SEHNR, CDR2 FQNEAQ (reference sequence). Trimming left V 5 bases short and J 8 bases short, with 22 bases between. The CDR3 spans 16 residues.